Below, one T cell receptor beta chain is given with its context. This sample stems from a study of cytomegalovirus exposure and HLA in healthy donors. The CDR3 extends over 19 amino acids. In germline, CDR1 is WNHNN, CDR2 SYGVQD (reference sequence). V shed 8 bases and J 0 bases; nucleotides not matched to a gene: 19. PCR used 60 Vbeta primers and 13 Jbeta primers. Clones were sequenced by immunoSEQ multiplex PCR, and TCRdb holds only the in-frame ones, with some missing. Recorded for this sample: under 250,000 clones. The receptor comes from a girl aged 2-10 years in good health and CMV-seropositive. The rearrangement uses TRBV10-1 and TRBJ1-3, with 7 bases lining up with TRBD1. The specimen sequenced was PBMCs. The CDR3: CASLRQGGRVVLSGNTIYF. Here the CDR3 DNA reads TGCGCCAGCTTACGTCAGGGGGGACGGGTGGTTCTCTCTGGAAACACCATATATTTT.